This is a list of T cell receptor beta chains from one sample in a study of breast tumors, draining lymph nodes, adjacent tissues. TCRdb called the multiplex PCR reads again in MiXCR, with one record for every CDR3 protein. This sample carries 100,000 or so distinct CDR3 sequences, 21% of them seen once, and the ten largest clones take over 1%. The specimen was axillary lymph node tissue. These receptors were taken from a female donor with breast cancer. Some clones in this sample may be carry-over from other donors' samples. CDR3s include the opening cysteine and the closing phenylalanine or tryptophan. Fields, in order: J gene, D gene, V gene, CDR3 protein. A D gene is named only where the DNA matches it firmly.

>TRBJ1-2|TRBD1|TRBV20-1
CSAVTGGNGYTF
>TRBJ2-2|NA|TRBV28
CASSTPTGELFF
>TRBJ2-6|TRBD1|TRBV5-1
CASSLQDRGFGANVLTF
>TRBJ1-6|NA|TRBV28
CASSLGPLNSPLHF
>TRBJ2-7|NA|TRBV4-1
CASSPGLLGSYEQYF
>TRBJ2-5|TRBD2|TRBV27
CASGSGLVQETQYF
>TRBJ1-6|TRBD1|TRBV6-5
CASSQDRGFSPLHF
>TRBJ2-7|NA|TRBV6-5
CASSPLGRPQEQYF
>TRBJ1-5|NA|TRBV6-6
CASRYGDSNQPQHF
>TRBJ1-4|NA|TRBV5-1
CASQGFNEKLFF
>TRBJ1-2|NA|TRBV5-1
CASSLNAGANYGYTF
>TRBJ1-2|NA|TRBV6-2/TRBV6-3
CASRRGNYGYTF